The 4 T cell receptor beta chains presented below share a single source sample, sequenced in a study of blood T cell repertoires in COVID-19. The table came from immunoSEQ multiplex PCR; TCRdb's copy has only in-frame clones and leaves some out. The data hold 110,000 or so clones, with about 90% observed a single time. What was sequenced was peripheral blood. Source of these receptors: a man aged 65 to 85 who had recovered from COVID-19.

In nucleotides, the CDR3 is TGTGCCAGCAACCTACCGACAGGGGACAATGAGCAGTTCTTC. Its protein is CASNLPTGDNEQFF. The V call is TRBV28, the J call TRBJ2-1; 8 bases fit TRBD1. Per germline, CDR1 MDHEN and CDR2 SYDVKM. The CDR3 is made up of 14 amino acids. V lost 7 bases and J lost 5; bases outside the gene matches: 7.

The rearrangement links TRBV11-2 to TRBJ2-7, with 12 positions matching TRBD2. The CDR3 covers 18 residues. The J segment lost 0 bases and the V segment lost 4 bases, leaving 10 bases of the junction unmatched. The germline V gene encodes CDR1 SGHAT and CDR2 FQNNGV. In DNA form, the CDR3 reads TGTGCCAGCAGCTCAACTAGCGGGAGGAGCCCTAGCTCCTACGAGCAGTACTTC. Translated, it gives CASSSTSGRSPSSYEQYF.

The genes are TRBV24-1 and TRBJ1-2; no clear D gene. The CDR3 covers 12 residues. In germline, CDR1 is KGHDR, CDR2 SFDVKD. Between the trimmed V and J ends, which lost 2 bases and 4 bases, there was a span of 4 bases. The CDR3 region is CATSDSVYGYTF. For the CDR3, the DNA is TGTGCCACCAGTGATTCGGTCTATGGCTACACCTTC.

The chain carries TRBV5-1 and TRBJ2-1; 7 bases line up with TRBD1. This CDR3 has 13 residues. Germline V gene lookup returns CDR1 SGHRS and CDR2 YFSETQ. Trimming removed 0 bases from V and 8 bases from J; junction bases left unmatched: 2. CDR3: CASSLEGADEQFF. The CDR3 bases are TGCGCCAGCAGCTTGGAGGGGGCCGATGAGCAGTTCTTC.